This T cell receptor beta chain derives from a study of blood T cells in healthy people across ages. Findings of the study overall: CMV status of donors was unknown, possibly confounding expanded clonotype changes.

For this clonotype: Its antigen is not known.

The second PCR ran about 6 to 11 cycles with a sample-barcoded 5' primer and J-beta primers. Using its own MiXCR run on the 5' RACE reads, TCRdb lists one record per CDR3 protein. The sample records 730,000 or so distinct CDR3 sequences, about 40% being singletons. The CDR3 extends over 15 amino acids. Germline CDR1 SEHNR, CDR2 FQNEAQ (reference sequence). Trimming left V 5 bases short and J 7 bases short, with 21 bases between. The V and J genes are TRBV7-9 and TRBJ2-7; TRBD2 is a possible D gene (6 bases). Sequences were obtained from blood. This receptor was obtained from a woman in her fifties or sixties in good health. DNA for the CDR3: TGTGCCAGCAGCCCTCCGGGACTGTCCGGGGATGAGCAGTACTTC. As protein: CASSPPGLSGDEQYF.